A selection of T cell receptor beta chains follows, all from one sample in a study of blood T cell repertoires in COVID-19. Measured with immunoSEQ multiplex PCR; TCRdb has only the in-frame clones, and not every one. The profile covers approximately 500,000 clones, with roughly nine tenths appearing a single time and less than 9.5% taken by the ten largest. Sequenced material: peripheral blood. The receptors come from a woman aged 50 to 60 with COVID-19, enrolled during active disease. Both conserved end residues are part of each CDR3. Fields, in order: J gene, D gene, clone size, V gene, CDR3 DNA, CDR3 protein. The D gene is left open where the match is weak. Clone size is given for some rows only: seen once, a few or many times, or a class if the clone is expanded.

TRBJ1-2 . . TRBV6-5 TGTGCCAGCGGGGCTTCTCCGGGTGGCTACACCTTC CASGASPGGYTF
TRBJ1-2 . few TRBV27 TGTGCCAGCAGTTTATTCGCAGGGAAAAGTAACTATGGCTACACCTTC CASSLFAGKSNYGYTF
TRBJ2-7 . . TRBV5-5 TGTGCCAGCAGCCTGATGGGGAGCTCCTACGAGCAGTACTTC CASSLMGSSYEQYF
TRBJ1-1 . . TRBV19 TGTGCCAGTAGTATAGACAGGGGCGACACTGAAGCTTTCTTT CASSIDRGDTEAFF
TRBJ2-1 . . TRBV4-1 TGCGCCAGCAGAGGGGGGGCCATTTCCAATGAGCAGTTCTTC CASRGGAISNEQFF
TRBJ1-2 TRBD1 . TRBV9 TGTGCCAGCAGCGTAGGGACAGGGTGGGAGGCTAACTATGGCTACACCTTC CASSVGTGWEANYGYTF
TRBJ1-2 . . TRBV30 TGTGCCTGGAGTCGCGGGACGTGGGGCTACACCTTC CAWSRGTWGYTF
TRBJ1-6 TRBD1 . TRBV5-1 TGCGCCAGCAGCCTGGAAGGACAGGGGAGAAATTCACCCCTCCACTTT CASSLEGQGRNSPLHF
TRBJ1-1 TRBD1 . TRBV6-6 TGTGCCAGCAGTCCCTGGACAGGCCGCACTGAAGCTTTCTTT CASSPWTGRTEAFF
TRBJ1-3 TRBD1 . TRBV6-5 TGTGCCAGCAGTTACTACAGGGGAGACACCATATATTTT CASSYYRGDTIYF
TRBJ2-6 . . TRBV4-2 TGTGCCAGCAGCCAAGCTTGGACTGAAATTGGAGGGGCCAACGTCCTGACTTTC CASSQAWTEIGGANVLTF
TRBJ1-5 TRBD1 . TRBV19 TGTGCCAGTAGTTTAACAGGGGTCCGGCGGCCCCAGCATTTT CASSLTGVRRPQHF
TRBJ1-5 . . TRBV5-8 TGTGCCAGCAGCTTGTGGGGGACAATCAATCAGCCCCAGCATTTT CASSLWGTINQPQHF
TRBJ2-1 TRBD2 . TRBV6-5 TGTGCCAGCAGTACCAGCGGGGACGGTGAGCAGTTCTTC CASSTSGDGEQFF
TRBJ2-1 . . TRBV5-1 TGCGCCAGCAGCCACCCCGAGGAGAATGAGCAGTTCTTC CASSHPEENEQFF
TRBJ2-1 . . TRBV5-1 TGCGCCAGCAGCTTAGGGGCCGCCAACTACAATGAGCAGTTCTTC CASSLGAANYNEQFF
TRBJ2-5 TRBD2 . TRBV7-7 TGTGCCAGCAGCTCCACGCGGGCGGGGGGGCGTGAGACCCAGTACTTC CASSSTRAGGRETQYF
TRBJ2-3 TRBD2 once TRBV11-1 TGTGCCAGCGATGATAGCGGGGGGGGTTTCACAGATACGCAGTATTTT CASDDSGGGFTDTQYF
TRBJ2-7 . . TRBV24-1 TGTGCCACCAGTGATTTCCCCCTTGGGGCCAAAAGAGGCTACGAGCAGTACTTC CATSDFPLGAKRGYEQYF
TRBJ1-6 . . TRBV6-5 TGTGCCAGCAGCCCGCGAGGAGGGGATTCACCCCTCCACTTT CASSPRGGDSPLHF
TRBJ2-3 TRBD2 . TRBV11-2 TGTGCCAGCAGTCCTAGCGGGGCGTCCACAGATACGCAGTATTTT CASSPSGASTDTQYF
TRBJ1-5 TRBD1 . TRBV5-1 TGCGCCAGCAGCTTGGTGGCAGGGGGCCTCAATCAGCCCCAGCATTTT CASSLVAGGLNQPQHF
TRBJ2-3 . . TRBV12-3/TRBV12-4 TGTGCCAGCAGGTCCGGGTTCACAGATACGCAGTATTTT CASRSGFTDTQYF